The entry below describes one T cell receptor beta chain. The V end lost 0 bases, the J end lost 0 bases, and 9 bases lay between the germline ends. Germline V gene lookup returns CDR1 MNHEY and CDR2 SVGAGI. CDR3 size: 16 residues. It was with 60 Vbeta and 13 Jbeta primers that the PCR ran. Profiling relied on immunoSEQ multiplex PCR, and the TCRdb table lists in-frame clones only, not all of them. This repertoire shows approximately 81,000 clones, around 85% found once; its top ten account for roughly 2.4%. This specimen comes from a study of cytomegalovirus exposure and HLA in healthy donors. There were likely unrecorded immune exposures, though donors were nominally healthy when sampled.

The chain has TRBV6-5 and TRBJ1-3; D not resolved. What was sequenced was PBMCs. The source of this sequence is a woman aged 50 to 60 in good health and CMV-seronegative. CDR3 nucleotides: TGTGCCAGCAGTTACTCGAGACAACACTCTGGAAACACCATATATTTT. Translation: CASSYSRQHSGNTIYF.